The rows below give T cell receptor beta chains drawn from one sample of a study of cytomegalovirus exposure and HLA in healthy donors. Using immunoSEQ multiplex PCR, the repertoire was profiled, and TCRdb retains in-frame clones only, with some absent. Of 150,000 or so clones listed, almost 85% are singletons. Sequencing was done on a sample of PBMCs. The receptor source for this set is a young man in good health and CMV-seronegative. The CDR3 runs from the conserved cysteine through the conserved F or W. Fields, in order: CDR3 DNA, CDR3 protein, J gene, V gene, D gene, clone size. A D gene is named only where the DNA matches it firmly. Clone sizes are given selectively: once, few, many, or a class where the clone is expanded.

TGTGCCAGCAGTGTTGGGCGGGCGGCTGAAGCTTTCTTT,CASSVGRAAEAFF,TRBJ1-1,TRBV2,.,.
TGTGCCAGCGGCAGGTTTACCGGGGAGCTGTTTTTT,CASGRFTGELFF,TRBJ2-2,TRBV2,.,.
TGTGCCAGCAGTTACGTGCGGGCTACTAATGAAAAACTGTTTTTT,CASSYVRATNEKLFF,TRBJ1-4,TRBV6-5,.,.
TGTGCCAGCAGCGTAGCCCCAGCAGGCCAAGAGACCCAGTACTTC,CASSVAPAGQETQYF,TRBJ2-5,TRBV9,.,few
TGTGCCAGTAGCAATACAGGAGCTTTCTTT,CASSNTGAFF,TRBJ1-1,TRBV19,.,.
TGCGCCAGCAGCTTGGGACTAGCGGGAGGGCTTTACAATGAGCAGTTCTTC,CASSLGLAGGLYNEQFF,TRBJ2-1,TRBV5-1,TRBD2,.
TGTGCCGGCCTGACAGGGTTGAACTATGGCTACACCTTC,CAGLTGLNYGYTF,TRBJ1-2,TRBV30,TRBD1,few
TGTGCTAGCAGCTTATTAGCGGGGGAAAGCACAGATACGCAGTATTTT,CASSLLAGESTDTQYF,TRBJ2-3,TRBV7-7,TRBD2,.
TGTGCCAGCAGAGCAGGGTCCGGGGCCAACGTCCTGACTTTC,CASRAGSGANVLTF,TRBJ2-6,TRBV28,.,.
TGTGCCAGCAGTGAAGAGCGGGGGGGCAACAATGAGCAGTTCTTC,CASSEERGGNNEQFF,TRBJ2-1,TRBV6-1,TRBD2,.
TGCAGTGTTACAATAACAAATGAGCAGTTCTTC,CSVTITNEQFF,TRBJ2-1,TRBV20-1,.,.
TGTGCCAGTAGTGTCGAGGTACTAGGCCTTGGGGAGACCCAGTACTTC,CASSVEVLGLGETQYF,TRBJ2-5,TRBV19,.,.
TGCGCCAGCCGAGACACCTTACCGGTCGCGGGTAACACCATATATTTT,CASRDTLPVAGNTIYF,TRBJ1-3,TRBV5-1,.,.
TGTGCCAGTACCTTATCCGAGGGTGCTGAAGCTTTCTTT,CASTLSEGAEAFF,TRBJ1-1,TRBV19,.,.
TGTGCCAGCATGGGACTAGCGGGAGAATGGCGGGAGACCCAGTACTTC,CASMGLAGEWRETQYF,TRBJ2-5,TRBV12-1,.,.
TGTGCCAGCTCACTACGGACAGGGTTAAATGAGCAGTTCTTC,CASSLRTGLNEQFF,TRBJ2-1,TRBV18,TRBD1,.
TGTGCCAGCAGTGTTGGGGGGTCCCAAGAGACCCAGTACTTC,CASSVGGSQETQYF,TRBJ2-5,TRBV2,.,.
TGTGCCAGTAGTATGGGGGGGCGGTTTGAAAAACTGTTTTTT,CASSMGGRFEKLFF,TRBJ1-4,TRBV19,.,.
TGTGCCAGCAGTTCCACCGATGGGACACCCTTTCAGTACTTC,CASSSTDGTPFQYF,TRBJ2-7,TRBV6-5,.,.
TGTGCCAGCAGCCATACAGGCAGCAATGAGCAGTTCTTC,CASSHTGSNEQFF,TRBJ2-1,TRBV5-6,.,.
TGTGCCAGCAGTCACAGGGCGGAGACCCAGTACTTC,CASSHRAETQYF,TRBJ2-5,TRBV6-5,.,.
TGTGCCAGCAGCGAAAGACAGGGGGAGAGGACTGAAGCTTTCTTT,CASSERQGERTEAFF,TRBJ1-1,TRBV9,TRBD1,medium-sized